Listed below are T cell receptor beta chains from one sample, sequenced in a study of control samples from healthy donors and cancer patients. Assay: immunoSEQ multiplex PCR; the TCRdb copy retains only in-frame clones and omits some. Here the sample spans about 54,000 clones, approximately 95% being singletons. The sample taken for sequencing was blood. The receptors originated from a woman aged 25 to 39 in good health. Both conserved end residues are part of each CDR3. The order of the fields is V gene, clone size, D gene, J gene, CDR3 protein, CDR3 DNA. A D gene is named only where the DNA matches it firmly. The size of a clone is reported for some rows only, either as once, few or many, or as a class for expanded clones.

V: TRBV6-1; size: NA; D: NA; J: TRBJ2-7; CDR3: CASSEIKDSTYEQYF; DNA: TGTGCCAGCAGTGAAATCAAGGACAGCACCTACGAGCAGTACTTC
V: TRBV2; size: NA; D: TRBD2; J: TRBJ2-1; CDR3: CASSSGTSAYNEQFF; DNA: TGTGCCAGCTCCTCAGGGACTAGCGCCTACAATGAGCAGTTCTTC
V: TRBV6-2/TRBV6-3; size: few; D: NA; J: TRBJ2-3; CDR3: CASSTAGTDTQYF; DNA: TGTGCCAGCAGTACCGCCGGCACAGATACGCAGTATTTT
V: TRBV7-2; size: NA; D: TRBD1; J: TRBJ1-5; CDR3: CASSLVSGQGVGQPQHF; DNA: TGTGCCAGCAGCTTAGTTTCGGGACAGGGTGTGGGGCAGCCCCAGCATTTT
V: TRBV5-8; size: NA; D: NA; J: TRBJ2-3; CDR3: CASSSGHILTASVSTDTQYF; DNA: TGTGCCAGCAGCTCCGGTCACATACTGACAGCAAGCGTTAGCACAGATACGCAGTATTTT
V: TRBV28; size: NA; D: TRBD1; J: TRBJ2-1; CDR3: CASRQGNSYNEQFF; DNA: TGTGCCAGCCGACAGGGTAACTCCTACAATGAGCAGTTCTTC
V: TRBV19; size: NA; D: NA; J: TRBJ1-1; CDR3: CASSPGTANTEAFF; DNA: TGTGCCAGTAGTCCCGGGACGGCCAACACTGAAGCTTTCTTT
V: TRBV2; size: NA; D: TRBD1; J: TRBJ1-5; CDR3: CASRNQGGRIGNQPQHF; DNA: TGTGCCAGCAGGAATCAGGGGGGGCGCATCGGCAATCAGCCCCAGCATTTT
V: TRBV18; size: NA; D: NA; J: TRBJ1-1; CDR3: CASSPEAILSEAFF; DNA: TGTGCCAGCTCACCTGAGGCCATCCTCTCTGAAGCTTTCTTT
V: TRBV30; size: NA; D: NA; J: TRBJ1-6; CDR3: CAWSVQRGNSPLHF; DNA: TGTGCCTGGAGTGTACAGAGGGGGAATTCACCCCTCCACTTT
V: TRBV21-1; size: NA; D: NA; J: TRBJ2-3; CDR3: CASSSRIPIPSGRIDTQYF; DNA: TGTGCCAGCAGCTCTCGAATTCCCATCCCTAGCGGGAGGATAGATACGCAGTATTTT
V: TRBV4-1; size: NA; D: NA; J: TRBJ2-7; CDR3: CASSRVEGSSYEQYF; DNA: TGCGCCAGCAGCCGGGTGGAGGGGTCCTCCTACGAGCAGTACTTC
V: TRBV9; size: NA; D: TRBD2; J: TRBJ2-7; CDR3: CASSPSGIAAYEQYF; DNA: TGTGCCAGCAGCCCTAGCGGTATAGCGGCCTACGAGCAGTACTTC
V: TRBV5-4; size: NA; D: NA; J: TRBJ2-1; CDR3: CASSLDGGTYNEQFF; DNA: TGTGCCAGCAGCTTGGATGGCGGGACGTACAATGAGCAGTTCTTC
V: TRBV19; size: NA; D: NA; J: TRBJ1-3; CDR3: CASSIRVGISGNTIYF; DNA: TGTGCCAGTAGTATTCGGGTGGGGATCTCTGGAAACACCATATATTTT
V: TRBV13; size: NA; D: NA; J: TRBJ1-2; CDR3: CASSLGQNYGYTF; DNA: TGTGCCAGCAGCTTAGGACAGAACTATGGCTACACCTTC
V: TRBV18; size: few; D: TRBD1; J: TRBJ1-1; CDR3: CASSRDRAVVTEAFF; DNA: TGTGCCAGCTCACGAGACAGGGCTGTAGTCACTGAAGCTTTCTTT
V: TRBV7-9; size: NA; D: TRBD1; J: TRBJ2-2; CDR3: CASSLQGQGGSTGELFF; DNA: TGTGCCAGCAGCTTACAAGGACAGGGTGGTAGCACCGGGGAGCTGTTTTTT
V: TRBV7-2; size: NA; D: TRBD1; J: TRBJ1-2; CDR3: CASSLRSGQGAYGYTF; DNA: TGTGCCAGCAGCCTCAGATCTGGACAGGGAGCCTATGGCTACACCTTC
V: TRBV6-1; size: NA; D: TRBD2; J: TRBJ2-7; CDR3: CASSDFGGVTYEQYF; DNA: TGTGCCAGCAGTGATTTCGGGGGGGTTACCTACGAGCAGTACTTC
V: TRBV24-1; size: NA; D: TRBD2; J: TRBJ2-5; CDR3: CATSDNRLAGGPIGETQYF; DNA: TGTGCCACCAGTGACAACAGACTAGCGGGAGGGCCGATAGGAGAGACCCAGTACTTC
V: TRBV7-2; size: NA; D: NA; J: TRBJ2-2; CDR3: CASSLAIGELFF; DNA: TGTGCCAGCAGCTTAGCGATCGGGGAGCTGTTTTTT
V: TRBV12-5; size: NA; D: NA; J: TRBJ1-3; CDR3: CASGLGDGSGNTIYF; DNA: TGTGCTAGTGGTTTGGGGGACGGGTCTGGAAACACCATATATTTT
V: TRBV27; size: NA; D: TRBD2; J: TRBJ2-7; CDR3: CASSLAGGPEQYF; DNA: TGTGCCAGCAGTTTAGCGGGAGGGCCAGAGCAGTACTTC
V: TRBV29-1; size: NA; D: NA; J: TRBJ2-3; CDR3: CSVEGRSSTDTQYF; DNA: TGCAGCGTTGAAGGACGTTCCTCCACAGATACGCAGTATTTT
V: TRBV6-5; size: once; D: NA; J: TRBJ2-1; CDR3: CASMTLLHNEQFF; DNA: TGTGCCAGCATGACTCTATTACACAATGAGCAGTTCTTC
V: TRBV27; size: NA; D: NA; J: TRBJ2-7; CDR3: CASSPQLYYEQYF; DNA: TGTGCCAGCAGTCCCCAGCTTTACTACGAGCAGTACTTC
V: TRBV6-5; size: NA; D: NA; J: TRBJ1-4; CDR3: CASSPSRFNEKLFF; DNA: TGTGCCAGCAGTCCCTCCAGGTTTAATGAAAAACTGTTTTTT
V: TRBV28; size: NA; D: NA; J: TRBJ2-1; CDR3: CASSIWGSYNEQFF; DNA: TGTGCCAGCTCTATATGGGGGTCCTACAATGAGCAGTTCTTC
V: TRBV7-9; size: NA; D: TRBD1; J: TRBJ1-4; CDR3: CASSQGTGGFVTNEKLFF; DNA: TGTGCCAGCAGCCAAGGGACAGGGGGCTTCGTAACTAATGAAAAACTGTTTTTT